This T cell receptor (beta chain) came from a study of blood T cell repertoires in COVID-19. Study overall: Some COVID-19 samples were acute and others convalescent; all came from the United States, Italy and Spain.

J gave up 2 bases and V 2 bases, and 4 bases lay outside the gene matches. Germline CDR1 is SGHRS and CDR2 is YFSETQ. The CDR3 sequence is 14 residues long. In the original processing: Estimated nucleated cell counts came from reference gene primer amplification. The data were produced by immunoSEQ multiplex PCR, yet TCRdb's version contains in-frame clones alone and is incomplete. Clone size and the V and J calls come from that table; the DNA yielded D and trimming. The sample consists of just over 150,000 clones, over 70% of them appearing once. The clonotype comes from a man aged 60-69 years with acute or convalescent COVID-19. V is TRBV5-1 and J is TRBJ2-7; 7 bases match TRBD2. The sequenced material came from peripheral blood. CDR3 protein: CASSLSGTTYEQYF. The CDR3 nucleotides are TGCGCCAGCAGCTTATCCGGGACTACCTACGAGCAGTACTTC.